This is a list of T cell receptor beta chains from one sample in a study of T-cell reconstitution after alpha-beta-depleted transplantation in children. MiXCR, applied by TCRdb to the PCR reads, yields one record per CDR3 protein. The sample contains around 300,000 distinct CDR3 sequences, roughly 21% of which appear only once. The specimen was PBMCs, mostly from graft donor cells, collected 180 days after TCRalphabeta/CD19-depleted stem cell transplant. The receptors come from a male patient younger than 18 who had a stem cell transplant for acute lymphoblastic leukemia, so the T cells may come from the graft donor. The CDR3 runs from the conserved cysteine through the conserved F or W. A D gene is named only where the DNA matches it firmly. Not all rows give a size; the values are once, few, many and, for expanded clones, a class.

TGCAGTGCTAGAGGGACAGGGCGCCCCTATGGCTACACCTTC CSARGTGRPYGYTF TRBD1 TRBJ1-2 TRBV20-1 few
TGCAGTGCCCACACTAGCGGGGGCTCCTACGAGCAGTACTTC CSAHTSGGSYEQYF TRBD2 TRBJ2-7 TRBV20-1 NA
TGTGCCAGCAGCTTCGCCGTTAATGGCTACACCTTC CASSFAVNGYTF NA TRBJ1-2 TRBV5-5 NA
TGTGCCAGCAGCTTGGGGCCTACGGCGCAGTATTTT CASSLGPTAQYF NA TRBJ2-3 TRBV5-4 NA
TGCGCCAGCAGACGACGCTCCGGGACCCGCTATCCTTACACAGATACGCAGTATTTT CASRRRSGTRYPYTDTQYF NA TRBJ2-3 TRBV5-1 NA
TGTGCCAGCAGCCAAGGACAAGGCCCCTACGAGCAGTACTTC CASSQGQGPYEQYF NA TRBJ2-7 TRBV11-2 few
TGTGCCAGCAGCTTATCGGGTGGTAAAGGGGCCTACGAGCAGTACTTC CASSLSGGKGAYEQYF NA TRBJ2-7 TRBV11-2 NA
TGCGCCAGCAGCTCTTACCTATACGAGCAGTACTTC CASSSYLYEQYF NA TRBJ2-7 TRBV5-1 few
TGTGCCAGCAGTCCTACTGTGGGGGGAGGTGCTGAAAAACTGTTTTTT CASSPTVGGGAEKLFF NA TRBJ1-4 TRBV12-3/TRBV12-4 few
TGTGCCAGCAGCCAAAGATTAGCCCACACAGATACGCAGTATTTT CASSQRLAHTDTQYF NA TRBJ2-3 TRBV3-1 few
TGTGCCAGCAGCTTAGTAGACAGGCTACAGAACACCGGGGAGCTGTTTTTT CASSLVDRLQNTGELFF NA TRBJ2-2 TRBV7-6 many
TGCGCCAGCAGCTTGGATCCGGGCTACTATGGCTACACCTTC CASSLDPGYYGYTF NA TRBJ1-2 TRBV5-1 NA
TGCGCCAGCAGCTTGGGACCGACTAGAAGGAACTACGAGCAGTACTTC CASSLGPTRRNYEQYF NA TRBJ2-7 TRBV5-1 many
TGCGCCAGCAGCTCAAATAGACCGCGCGAGCAGTTCTTC CASSSNRPREQFF NA TRBJ2-1 TRBV5-1 NA
TGTGCCAGCTCACCGCTAGACAGCTTTTACGAGCAGTACTTC CASSPLDSFYEQYF NA TRBJ2-7 TRBV18 few
TGTGCCAGCAGCGACCTGACAGGCCGTACTGAAGCTTTCTTT CASSDLTGRTEAFF NA TRBJ1-1 TRBV6-1 NA
TGTGCCACCATAGCGTCTTCAGGGCCAGAGACCCAGTACTTC CATIASSGPETQYF NA TRBJ2-5 TRBV2 few
TGTGCCAGCAGCGGGATGAGGTACGAGCAGTACTTC CASSGMRYEQYF NA TRBJ2-7 TRBV2 NA
TGTGCCAGCAGCCCTCTAGCGGGAGGGCCGACAGATACGCAGTATTTT CASSPLAGGPTDTQYF TRBD2 TRBJ2-3 TRBV13 NA